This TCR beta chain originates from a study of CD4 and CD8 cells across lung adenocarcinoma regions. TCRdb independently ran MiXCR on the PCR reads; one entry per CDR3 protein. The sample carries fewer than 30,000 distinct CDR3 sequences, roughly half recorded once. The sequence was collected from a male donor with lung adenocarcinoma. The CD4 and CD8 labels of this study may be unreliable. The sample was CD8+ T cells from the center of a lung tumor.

In DNA, the CDR3 is TGTGCCGGGGGTTACGGGAGCGCCGACACAGAGACCCAGTATTTT. It specifies CAGGYGSADTETQYF. The rearrangement links TRBV6-5 to TRBJ2-3; D perhaps matches TRBD2 (6 bases). The ends were cut back, 11 bases at V and 12 bases at J, with 30 bases in the middle. Looked up from germline, CDR1 is MNHEY and CDR2 is SVGAGI. CDR3 length: 15 residues.